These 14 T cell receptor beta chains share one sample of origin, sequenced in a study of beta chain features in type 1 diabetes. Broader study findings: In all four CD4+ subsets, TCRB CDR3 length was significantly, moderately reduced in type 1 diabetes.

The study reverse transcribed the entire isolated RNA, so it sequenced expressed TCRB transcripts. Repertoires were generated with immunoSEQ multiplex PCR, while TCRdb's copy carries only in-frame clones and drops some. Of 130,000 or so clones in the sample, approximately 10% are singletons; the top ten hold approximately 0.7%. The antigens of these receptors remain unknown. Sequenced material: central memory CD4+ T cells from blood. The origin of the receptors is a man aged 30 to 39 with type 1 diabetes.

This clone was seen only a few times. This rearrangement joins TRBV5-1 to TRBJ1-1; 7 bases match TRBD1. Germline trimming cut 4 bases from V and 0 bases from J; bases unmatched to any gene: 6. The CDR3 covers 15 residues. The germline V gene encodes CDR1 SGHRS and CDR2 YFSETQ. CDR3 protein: CASSQGTAMNTEAFF. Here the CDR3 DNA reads TGCGCCAGCAGCCAAGGGACAGCAATGAACACTGAAGCTTTCTTT.

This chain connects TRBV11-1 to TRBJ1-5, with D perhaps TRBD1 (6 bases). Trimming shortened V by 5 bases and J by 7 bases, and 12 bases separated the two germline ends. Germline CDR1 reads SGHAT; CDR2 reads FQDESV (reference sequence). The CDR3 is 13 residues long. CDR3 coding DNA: TGTGCCAGCAGCCCCGGCGACAGGCAGCCCCAGCATTTT. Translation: CASSPGDRQPQHF.

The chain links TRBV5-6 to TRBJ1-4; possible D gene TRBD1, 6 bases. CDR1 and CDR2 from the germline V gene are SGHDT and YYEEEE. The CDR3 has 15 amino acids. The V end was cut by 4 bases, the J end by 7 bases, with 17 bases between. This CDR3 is CASSTPGGAGEKLFF. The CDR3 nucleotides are TGTGCCAGCAGCACCCCGGGGGGCGCAGGTGAAAAACTGTTTTTT.

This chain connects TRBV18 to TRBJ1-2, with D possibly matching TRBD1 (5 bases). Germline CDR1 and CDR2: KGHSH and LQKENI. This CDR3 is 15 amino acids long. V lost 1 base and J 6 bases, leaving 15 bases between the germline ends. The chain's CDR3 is CASSPQGLGADGYTF. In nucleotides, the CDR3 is TGTGCCAGCTCACCACAGGGGTTGGGCGCTGATGGCTACACCTTC.

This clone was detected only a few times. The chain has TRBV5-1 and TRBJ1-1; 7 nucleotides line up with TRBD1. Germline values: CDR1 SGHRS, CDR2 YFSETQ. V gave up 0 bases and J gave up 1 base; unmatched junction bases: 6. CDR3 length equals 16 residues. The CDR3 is CASSLDKGGTNTEAFF. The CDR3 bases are TGCGCCAGCAGCTTGGATAAAGGGGGCACGAACACTGAAGCTTTCTTT.

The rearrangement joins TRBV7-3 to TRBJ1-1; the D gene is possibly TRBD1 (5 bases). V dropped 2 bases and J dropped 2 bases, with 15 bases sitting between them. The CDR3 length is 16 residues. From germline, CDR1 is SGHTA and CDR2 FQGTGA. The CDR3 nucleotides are TGTGCCAGCAGCTTAGAAATGGGGCGCAAAAACACTGAAGCTTTCTTT. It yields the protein CASSLEMGRKNTEAFF. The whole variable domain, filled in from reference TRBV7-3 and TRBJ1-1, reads GAGVSQTPSNKVTEKGKYVELRCDPISGHTALYWYRQSLGQGPEFLIYFQGTGAADDSGLPNDRFFAVRPEGSVSTLKIQRTERGDSAVYLCASSLEMGRKNTEAFFGQGTRLTVV.

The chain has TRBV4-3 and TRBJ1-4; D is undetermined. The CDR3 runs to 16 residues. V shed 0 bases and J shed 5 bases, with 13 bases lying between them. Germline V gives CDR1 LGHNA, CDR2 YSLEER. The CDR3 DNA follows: TGCGCCAGCAGCCAAGATGCGGGCAGCGAGAATGAAAAACTGTTTTTT. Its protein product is CASSQDAGSENEKLFF.

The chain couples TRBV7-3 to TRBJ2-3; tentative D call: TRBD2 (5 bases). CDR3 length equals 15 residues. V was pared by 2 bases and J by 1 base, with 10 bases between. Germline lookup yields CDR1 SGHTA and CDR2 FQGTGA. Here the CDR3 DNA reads TGTGCCAGCAGCTTAGAGCGGATGGGCACAGATACGCAGTATTTT. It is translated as CASSLERMGTDTQYF.

The DNA of the CDR3 is TGTGCCAGCTCACCCTGGACAGGCCCTTTGGCTGGGGCCAACGTCCTGACTTTC. This sequence encodes CASSPWTGPLAGANVLTF. V is TRBV18 and J is TRBJ2-6, with 7 bases aligning to TRBD1. V was clipped by 3 bases and J by 2 bases; unmatched bases: 10. The CDR3 runs to 18 residues. Germline lookup yields CDR1 KGHSH and CDR2 LQKENI.

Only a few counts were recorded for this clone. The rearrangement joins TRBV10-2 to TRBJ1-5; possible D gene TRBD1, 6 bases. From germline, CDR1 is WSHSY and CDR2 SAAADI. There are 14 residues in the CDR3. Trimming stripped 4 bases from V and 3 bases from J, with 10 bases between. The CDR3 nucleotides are TGCGCCAGCAGTGGAACAGGGCACAATCAGCCCCAGCATTTT. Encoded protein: CASSGTGHNQPQHF.

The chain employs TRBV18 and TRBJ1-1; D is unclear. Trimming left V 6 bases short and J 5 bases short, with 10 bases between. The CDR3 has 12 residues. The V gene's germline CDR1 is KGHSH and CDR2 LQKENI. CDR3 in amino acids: CASSPRETEAFF. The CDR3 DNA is TGTGCCAGCTCCCCCCGTGAGACTGAAGCTTTCTTT. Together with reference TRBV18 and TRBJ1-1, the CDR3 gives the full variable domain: NAGVMQNPRHLVRRRGQEARLRCSPMKGHSHVYWYRQLPEEGLKFMVYLQKENIIDESGMPKERFSAEFPKEGPSILRIQQVVRGDSAAYFCASSPRETEAFFGQGTRLTVV.

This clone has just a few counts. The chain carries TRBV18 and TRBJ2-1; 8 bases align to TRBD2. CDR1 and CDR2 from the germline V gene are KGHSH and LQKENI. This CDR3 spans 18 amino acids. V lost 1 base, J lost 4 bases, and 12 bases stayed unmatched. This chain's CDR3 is CASSPQLTTGGRYNEQFF. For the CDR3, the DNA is TGTGCCAGCTCACCACAACTAACTACGGGGGGGCGGTACAATGAGCAGTTCTTC.

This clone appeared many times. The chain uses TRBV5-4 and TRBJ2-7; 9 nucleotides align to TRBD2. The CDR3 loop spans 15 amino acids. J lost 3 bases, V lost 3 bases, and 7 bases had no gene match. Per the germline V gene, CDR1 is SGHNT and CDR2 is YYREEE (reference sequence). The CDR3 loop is CASSSGTSLFYEQYF. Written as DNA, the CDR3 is TGTGCCAGCAGCTCGGGGACTAGCCTTTTCTACGAGCAGTACTTC.

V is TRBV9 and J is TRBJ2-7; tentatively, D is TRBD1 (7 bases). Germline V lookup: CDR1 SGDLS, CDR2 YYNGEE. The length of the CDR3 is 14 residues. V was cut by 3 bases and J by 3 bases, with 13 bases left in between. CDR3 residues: CASSAGGSDYEQYF. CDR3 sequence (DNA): TGTGCCAGCAGCGCAGGGGGGTCAGACTACGAGCAGTACTTC.